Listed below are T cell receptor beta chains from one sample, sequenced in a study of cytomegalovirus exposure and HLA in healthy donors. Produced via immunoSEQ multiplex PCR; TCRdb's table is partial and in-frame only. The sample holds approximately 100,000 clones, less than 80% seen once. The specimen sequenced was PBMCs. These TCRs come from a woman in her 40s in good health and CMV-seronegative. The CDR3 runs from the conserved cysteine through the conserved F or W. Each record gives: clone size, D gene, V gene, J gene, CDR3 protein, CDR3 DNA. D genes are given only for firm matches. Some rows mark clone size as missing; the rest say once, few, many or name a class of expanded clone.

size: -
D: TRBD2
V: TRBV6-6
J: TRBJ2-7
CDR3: CASSYSGAGAYEQYF
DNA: TGTGCCAGCAGTTACTCGGGAGCGGGGGCCTACGAGCAGTACTTC

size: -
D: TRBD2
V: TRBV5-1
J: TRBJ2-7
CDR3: CASSFRGTSRYEQYF
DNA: TGCGCCAGCAGCTTTCGGGGGACTAGTCGGTACGAGCAGTACTTC

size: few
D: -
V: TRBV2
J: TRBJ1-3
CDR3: CASSILQGFTIYF
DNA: TGTGCCAGCAGCATCCTTCAGGGGTTTACCATATATTTT

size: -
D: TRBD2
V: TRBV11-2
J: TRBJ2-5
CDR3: CASSVRLAGEETQYF
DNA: TGTGCCAGCAGCGTTAGACTAGCGGGAGAAGAGACCCAGTACTTC

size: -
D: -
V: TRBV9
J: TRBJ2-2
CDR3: CASSVGGTSRAGELFF
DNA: TGTGCCAGCAGTGTGGGGGGAACTTCGAGGGCCGGGGAGCTGTTTTTT

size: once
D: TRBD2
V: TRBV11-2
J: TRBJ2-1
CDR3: CASSFPGGGGSYNEQFF
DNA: TGTGCCAGCAGCTTTCCCGGGGGGGGCGGCTCCTACAATGAGCAGTTCTTC

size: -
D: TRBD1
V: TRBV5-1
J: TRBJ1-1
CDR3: CASSRTGADTEAFF
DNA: TGCGCCAGCAGCCGGACAGGGGCTGACACTGAAGCTTTCTTT

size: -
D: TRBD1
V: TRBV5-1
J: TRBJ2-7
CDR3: CASSLASSGQARYEQYF
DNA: TGCGCCAGCAGCTTGGCTTCGTCCGGACAGGCCCGCTACGAGCAGTACTTC

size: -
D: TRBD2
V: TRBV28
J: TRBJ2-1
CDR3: CASSSGTSSTNEQFF
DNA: TGTGCCAGCAGTTCAGGGACTAGCAGTACGAATGAGCAGTTCTTC

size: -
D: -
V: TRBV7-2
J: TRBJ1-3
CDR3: CASSSLGGGGNTIYF
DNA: TGTGCCAGCAGCTCCCTCGGGGGGGGTGGAAACACCATATATTTT

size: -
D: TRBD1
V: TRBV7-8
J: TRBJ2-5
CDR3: CASSYDRVEETQYF
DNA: TGTGCCAGCAGCTACGACAGGGTTGAGGAGACCCAGTACTTC